Listed below are T cell receptor beta chains from one sample, sequenced in a study of blood T cell repertoires in COVID-19. Clones were read by immunoSEQ multiplex PCR, and TCRdb kept only the in-frame ones, dropping some. This table has 150,000 or so clones, roughly four fifths appearing once. The sequenced material came from peripheral blood. These receptors all stem from a human donor in a cohort sampled during active COVID-19. Both conserved end residues are part of each CDR3. D genes are given only for firm matches. Not all rows give a size; the values are once, few, many and, for expanded clones, a class.

TRBV19,TRBJ2-1,-,TRBD1,CASRGQAYNNEQFF,TGTGCCAGTAGAGGACAGGCTTACAACAATGAGCAGTTCTTC
TRBV5-1,TRBJ1-1,-,-,CASSFGGAPGTEAFF,TGCGCCAGCAGCTTCGGAGGGGCCCCCGGTACTGAAGCTTTCTTT
TRBV7-9,TRBJ1-2,-,-,CASSRGANYGYTF,TGTGCCAGCAGCAGGGGCGCTAACTATGGCTACACCTTC
TRBV28,TRBJ1-3,-,TRBD1,CASSMGQGLTGNTIYF,TGTGCCAGCAGTATGGGACAGGGGTTAACTGGAAACACCATATATTTT
TRBV19,TRBJ1-2,-,TRBD1,CASTHYPGQGVYGYTF,TGTGCCAGTACCCATTACCCGGGACAGGGTGTCTATGGCTACACCTTC
TRBV9,TRBJ2-1,-,-,CASSPRGPRANEQFF,TGTGCCAGCAGCCCGCGCGGGCCTAGAGCGAATGAGCAGTTCTTC
TRBV5-6,TRBJ2-7,few,-,CASSFRDTISYEQYF,TGTGCCAGCAGCTTTAGGGACACCATTTCCTACGAGCAGTACTTC
TRBV18,TRBJ2-7,-,-,CASSGDSFSYEQYF,TGTGCCAGCTCAGGGGACTCTTTCTCCTACGAGCAGTACTTC
TRBV6-4,TRBJ2-1,-,-,CASSVSGYNEQFF,TGTGCCAGCAGTGTTTCCGGCTACAATGAGCAGTTCTTC
TRBV7-2,TRBJ2-5,-,TRBD1,CASSPSRGPQETQYF,TGTGCCAGCAGCCCCTCGAGGGGGCCCCAAGAGACCCAGTACTTC
TRBV4-3,TRBJ1-4,-,-,CASSQDWDFRATNEKLFF,TGCGCCAGCAGCCAAGATTGGGACTTCCGCGCGACTAATGAAAAACTGTTTTTT
TRBV6-2/TRBV6-3,TRBJ1-4,-,-,CASSPPQRSTNEKLFF,TGTGCCAGCAGTCCACCCCAGAGGTCAACTAATGAAAAACTGTTTTTT
TRBV9,TRBJ2-1,once,-,CASSVSRGTHIPHNEQFF,TGTGCCAGCAGCGTCAGTCGCGGGACCCACATACCCCACAATGAGCAGTTCTTC
TRBV6-5,TRBJ2-7,-,TRBD1,CASSRTGSYEQYF,TGTGCCAGCAGCCGGACAGGATCCTACGAGCAGTACTTC
TRBV4-3,TRBJ2-1,-,TRBD1,CASSPWDSSYNEQFF,TGCGCCAGCAGCCCCTGGGACAGCTCCTACAATGAGCAGTTCTTC
TRBV24-1,TRBJ2-1,once,TRBD2,CATSVGTTNEQFF,TGTGCCACCAGTGTCGGGACTACCAATGAGCAGTTCTTC
TRBV3-1/TRBV3-2,TRBJ1-3,-,-,CASSQDTGGGNTIYF,TGTGCCAGCAGCCAAGATACCGGGGGGGGAAACACCATATATTTT
TRBV7-8,TRBJ2-5,-,-,CASSFSSVGQETQYF,TGTGCCAGCAGCTTCTCTAGCGTGGGTCAAGAGACCCAGTACTTC
TRBV5-4,TRBJ2-5,once,-,CASSLDGGGGETQYF,TGTGCCAGCAGCTTGGACGGGGGAGGCGGAGAGACCCAGTACTTC
TRBV6-5,TRBJ1-2,-,TRBD1,CASRHTGGYGYTF,TGTGCCAGCAGACATACAGGGGGTTATGGCTACACCTTC
TRBV19,TRBJ1-2,-,TRBD1,CASSYRDRGVYTF,TGTGCCAGTAGTTACCGGGACAGGGGCGTCTACACCTTC
TRBV7-9,TRBJ1-5,-,-,CAGQKNDQPQHF,TGTGCCGGCCAAAAGAATGATCAGCCCCAGCATTTT
TRBV5-8,TRBJ2-3,-,TRBD2,CASNKRGTTDTQYF,TGTGCCAGCAATAAGCGGGGGACCACAGATACGCAGTATTTT
TRBV6-5,TRBJ1-4,-,TRBD1,CASSIRQGKELFF,TGTGCCAGCAGCATTAGACAGGGCAAAGAACTGTTTTTT
TRBV28,TRBJ2-2,-,-,CASNEARNTGELFF,TGTGCCAGCAACGAGGCTAGGAACACCGGGGAGCTGTTTTTT
TRBV12-3/TRBV12-4,TRBJ2-2,-,TRBD1,CASSLDRAGELFF,TGTGCCAGCAGTCTGGACAGGGCCGGGGAGCTGTTTTTT
TRBV9,TRBJ2-1,few,-,CASSPSPSSYNEQFF,TGTGCCAGCAGCCCTTCACCGAGCTCCTACAATGAGCAGTTCTTC
TRBV2,TRBJ2-7,-,TRBD2,CASSLLAGRGEEQYF,TGTGCCAGCAGCCTACTAGCGGGGAGGGGTGAAGAGCAGTACTTC